The 27 T cell receptor beta chains reported below all come from one sample, sequenced in a study of blood T cell repertoires in COVID-19. Here immunoSEQ multiplex PCR was the method, and the copy in TCRdb shows in-frame clones only, minus some. Found here are roughly 400,000 clones, 89% of them singletons; the top ten hold 1.5% to 2%. Sequencing was carried out using PBMCs or T cells enriched from blood (not recorded which). These receptors were obtained from a woman aged 25 to 45 who had recovered from COVID-19.

This CDR3 is CASSYTHRNTEAFF. CDR3 in DNA: TGTGCCAGCAGTTATACTCACAGGAACACTGAAGCTTTCTTT. The genes are TRBV28 and TRBJ1-1; D call uncertain. CDR3 length equals 14 residues. Germline CDR1 MDHEN, CDR2 SYDVKM. The V end was cut by 4 bases, the J end by 1 base, with 10 bases between.

The sample holds one count of this clone. The V gene is TRBV12-3 or TRBV12-4, the J gene TRBJ2-5; tentatively, D is TRBD1 (6 bases). The V end was cut by 6 bases, the J end by 14 bases, with 16 bases between. This CDR3 region has 11 residues. CDR3 loop: CASSDLYRDYF. In nucleotides, the CDR3 is TGTGCCAGCAGCGATCTTTACAGGGATTACTTC.

The V gene is TRBV5-1, the J gene TRBJ2-1; 14 positions agree with TRBD2. V was clipped by 0 bases and J by 6 bases; unmatched bases: 5. This CDR3 has 17 residues. Germline V CDR1 and CDR2: SGHRS, YFSETQ. CDR3 loop: CASSLEGLAGEANEQFF. The DNA of the CDR3 is TGCGCCAGCAGCTTGGAGGGACTAGCGGGAGAGGCCAATGAGCAGTTCTTC.

This clone was observed a handful of times. The chain combines TRBV15 with TRBJ1-3, with a weak D call TRBD1 (5 bases). With 1 base removed from V and 4 bases from J, the gap between germline ends came to 11 bases. CDR3 length: 15 amino acids. Germline CDR1 and CDR2: LNHNV and YYDKDF (reference sequence). The CDR3 is CATSRVSGEGNTIYF. The CDR3 nucleotides are TGTGCCACCAGCAGAGTGTCGGGGGAGGGAAACACCATATATTTT.

The chain is built from TRBV2 and TRBJ1-2, with D maybe TRBD1 (5 bases). Per the germline V gene, CDR1 is SNHLY and CDR2 is FYNNEI. There are 14 residues in the CDR3. With 6 bases removed from V and 8 bases from J, the gap between germline ends came to 19 bases. The CDR3 protein is CASRKRQTFSGYTF. CDR3 in DNA: TGTGCCAGCAGGAAACGACAGACATTTTCGGGCTACACCTTC.

The rearrangement uses TRBV24-1 and TRBJ1-1; D perhaps matches TRBD1 (6 bases). Looked up from germline, CDR1 is KGHDR and CDR2 is SFDVKD. The V end was cut by 3 bases, the J end by 6 bases, with 16 bases between. CDR3 size: 15 residues. CDR3 nucleotide sequence: TGTGCCACCAGTGATGGGGGGGCACGTATCGCTGAAGCTTTCTTT. It translates to CATSDGGARIAEAFF.

V and J are TRBV9 and TRBJ1-2; the D is unclear. The CDR3 contains 15 residues. With 4 bases removed from V and 2 bases from J, the gap between germline ends came to 15 bases. The germline CDR1 and CDR2 sequences are SGDLS and YYNGEE. CDR3 bases: TGTGCCAGCAGCCCCGCAGGCAGGCCAAACTATGGCTACACCTTC. Translating it yields CASSPAGRPNYGYTF. Supplemented by reference TRBV9 and TRBJ1-2, the full variable domain reads DSGVTQTPKHLITATGQRVTLRCSPRSGDLSVYWYQQSLDQGLQFLIQYYNGEERAKGNILERFSAQQFPDLHSELNLSSLELGDSALYFCASSPAGRPNYGYTFGSGTRLTVV.

This chain links TRBV24-1 with TRBJ2-3; D is unclear. Germline V gene sequence: CDR1 KGHDR, CDR2 SFDVKD. This CDR3 region has 11 residues. Trimming stripped 8 bases from V and 2 bases from J, with 4 bases between. CDR3 sequence reads: CATTITDTQYF. The CDR3 DNA reads as TGTGCCACCACCATCACAGATACGCAGTATTTT.

This chain connects TRBV27 to TRBJ1-1, with 9 bases fitting TRBD1. The CDR3 is 15 residues long. The ends lost 5 bases at V and 6 bases at J; junction bases unmatched: 10. CDR1 is MNHEY, CDR2 SMNVEV, per germline (reference sequence). The CDR3 nucleotides read TGTGCCAGCAGTCAGGGACAGGGTCTTCCAGCTGAAGCTTTCTTT. Protein: CASSQGQGLPAEAFF.

The genes are TRBV3-1 (or the pseudogene TRBV3-2) and TRBJ1-1; possibly TRBD1 for D (5 bases). The CDR3 consists of 15 residues. The germline gives CDR1 LGHDT, CDR2 YNNKEL (reference sequence). Trimming removed 6 bases at V and 1 base at J, with 15 bases between. CDR3 sequence reads: CASRPRVRGNTEAFF. CDR3 nucleotides: TGTGCCAGCAGACCCAGAGTAAGGGGGAACACTGAAGCTTTCTTT.

The chain joins TRBV27 to TRBJ2-3; TRBD1 matches at 9 bases. Germline assignment: CDR1 MNHEY and CDR2 SMNVEV (reference sequence). V lost 4 bases to trimming and J lost 4 bases; unmatched junction nucleotides: 6. This CDR3 contains 15 residues. The CDR3 loop is CASSWDRARADTQYF. Here the CDR3 DNA reads TGTGCCAGCAGTTGGGACAGGGCCCGGGCAGATACGCAGTATTTT.

This clone turned up a few times. The chain combines TRBV6-2 or TRBV6-3 with TRBJ1-4; the match to TRBD1 covers 7 bases. Looked up from germline, CDR1 is MNHEY and CDR2 is SVGEGT. The CDR3 spans 14 residues. J lost 10 bases, V lost 2 bases, and 7 bases had no gene match. CDR3 residues: CASSYGTEAGKLFF. CDR3 nucleotides: TGTGCCAGCAGTTACGGGACAGAGGCAGGAAAACTGTTTTTT.

The chain joins TRBV19 to TRBJ1-1; TRBD1 is a possible D gene (5 bases). This CDR3 is built from 12 residues. CDR1 is LNHDA, CDR2 SQIVND, per germline (reference sequence). V lost 6 bases and J lost 4, with 9 bases in between. CDR3 nucleotide sequence: TGTGCCAGTAGGTGGGGCGTCACTGAAGCTTTCTTT. Translation: CASRWGVTEAFF.

The chain joins TRBV19 to TRBJ1-2, with 9 bases that match TRBD1. The germline CDR1 and CDR2 sequences are LNHDA and SQIVND (reference sequence). The CDR3 spans 15 residues. V gave up 6 bases and J gave up 2 bases; unmatched junction bases: 7. The CDR3 reads CASRNTGGANYGYTF. CDR3 coding DNA: TGTGCCAGTAGGAACACAGGGGGCGCAAACTATGGCTACACCTTC. Looking up the rest from reference TRBV19 and TRBJ1-2 gives the full variable domain: DGGITQSPKYLFRKEGQNVTLSCEQNLNHDAMYWYRQDPGQGLRLIYYSQIVNDFQKGDIAEGYSVSREKKESFPLTVTSAQKNPTAFYLCASRNTGGANYGYTFGSGTRLTVV.

As concerns this clone: One junction end does not reproduce the germline sequence, and a read error may be involved. The chain carries TRBV7-7 and TRBJ1-1, with D tentatively TRBD1 (5 bases). CDR3 size: 16 residues. CDR1 is SSHAT and CDR2 is FNYEAQ in the germline V gene (reference sequence). In DNA, the CDR3 is TGTGCTAGCAGCAAGGGGCCCTTAGGGAAGAACACTGAAGCTTTCTTT. Protein: CASSKGPLGKNTEAFF.

The rearrangement joins TRBV27 to TRBJ2-7; D possibly corresponds to TRBD1 (6 bases). CDR1 is MNHEY and CDR2 is SMNVEV in the germline V gene (reference sequence). V lost 3 bases and J 4 bases, leaving 16 bases between the germline ends. This CDR3 contains 15 residues. CDR3 sequence (DNA): TGTGCCAGCAGTTTTTCTAAGCAGGGGTGGTACGAGCAGTACTTC. Translating gives CASSFSKQGWYEQYF.

The chain links TRBV5-6 to TRBJ1-5; D is unclear. Germline-derived CDR1 and CDR2 are SGHDT and YYEEEE. The length of the CDR3 is 15 residues. Trimming shortened V by 0 bases and J by 5 bases, and 12 bases separated the two germline ends. CDR3 sequence (DNA): TGTGCCAGCAGCTTGGGTCCCCTAAGTGATCAGCCCCAGCATTTT. It is translated as CASSLGPLSDQPQHF.

V is TRBV13 and J is TRBJ2-5; 14 bases agree with TRBD2. Germline values: CDR1 PRHDT, CDR2 FYEKMQ (reference sequence). The CDR3 is made up of 19 amino acids. Trimming at V came to 4 bases and at J to 0 bases, leaving 10 bases not matched to a gene. The CDR3 nucleotides are TGTGCCAGCAGCTCCGAATCCCGACTAGCGGGAGGGAACCAAGAGACCCAGTACTTC. Translated, it gives CASSSESRLAGGNQETQYF.

The V gene is TRBV3-1 (or the pseudogene TRBV3-2), the J gene TRBJ2-1; maybe TRBD2 (6 bases). CDR1 LGHDT and CDR2 YNNKEL come from the germline V gene (reference sequence). Trimming pared 0 bases from V and 4 bases from J, leaving 10 bases between. CDR3 length: 15 amino acids. The CDR3 region is CASSQDGRGYNEQFF. The CDR3 coding sequence is TGTGCCAGCAGCCAAGACGGGAGAGGTTACAATGAGCAGTTCTTC.

The gene calls are TRBV5-5 and TRBJ1-4; unclear D gene. Trimming pared 3 bases from V and 7 bases from J, leaving 13 bases between. The CDR3 is 14 residues long. From germline, CDR1 is SGHKS and CDR2 YYEKEE (reference sequence). The CDR3 sequence: CASSSGMWGEKLFF. As DNA, the CDR3 is TGTGCCAGCAGCTCCGGGATGTGGGGTGAAAAACTGTTTTTT.

The chain joins TRBV18 to TRBJ1-1; TRBD1 aligns across 7 bases. This CDR3 contains 15 residues. V lost 6 bases, J lost 3 bases, and 10 bases stayed unmatched. The germline CDR1 and CDR2 sequences are KGHSH and LQKENI. This CDR3 reads CASSKDQGGYTEAFF. DNA for the CDR3: TGTGCCAGCTCTAAAGACCAGGGGGGCTACACTGAAGCTTTCTTT.

The chain couples TRBV27 to TRBJ2-1; the match to TRBD2 covers 10 bases. V gave up 6 bases and J gave up 2 bases; unmatched junction bases: 4. The CDR3 runs 15 residues. Germline V gene data show CDR1 as MNHEY and CDR2 as SMNVEV (reference sequence). CDR3 in DNA: TGTGCCAGCAGCGCGAGCGGGAGGGCCTACAATGAGCAGTTCTTC. Translation: CASSASGRAYNEQFF.

J is TRBJ1-1 and V is TRBV18, with no clear D. Germline V gene sequence: CDR1 KGHSH, CDR2 LQKENI. Trimming stripped 4 bases from V and 5 bases from J, with 8 bases between. This CDR3 region has 12 residues. CDR3 DNA sequence: TGTGCCAGCTCACTTACGGGGACTGAAGCTTTCTTT. Its protein product is CASSLTGTEAFF.

This clone has just one count. The J gene is TRBJ1-6, the V gene TRBV9, with unresolved D. The CDR3 is made up of 16 amino acids. CDR1 and CDR2 (germline): SGDLS, YYNGEE. The V end was cut by 0 bases, the J end by 10 bases, with 17 bases between. CDR3 protein: CASSVGDFPKKSPLHF. The CDR3 DNA sequence: TGTGCCAGCAGCGTAGGCGACTTCCCGAAGAAGTCACCCCTCCACTTT.

This clone was found once. The V gene is TRBV19, the J gene TRBJ1-2; D uncertain. Trimming removed 5 bases from V and 4 bases from J, with 14 bases in between. The germline V gene encodes CDR1 LNHDA and CDR2 SQIVND (reference sequence). The CDR3 runs to 14 residues. CDR3 loop: CASSQERISYGYTF. The CDR3 DNA sequence: TGTGCCAGTAGTCAAGAGCGGATCAGCTATGGCTACACCTTC.

The rearrangement uses TRBV12-3 or TRBV12-4 and TRBJ1-2; D is perhaps TRBD1 (6 bases). The ends were cut back, 3 bases at V and 8 bases at J, with 13 bases in the middle. There are 13 residues in the CDR3. CDR3 in amino acids: CASSFAGEGGYTF. As DNA, the CDR3 is TGTGCCAGCAGTTTCGCAGGGGAAGGGGGCTACACCTTC.

The chain links TRBV5-6 to TRBJ2-7; D may be TRBD1 (5 bases). CDR1 is SGHDT and CDR2 is YYEEEE in the germline V gene. The CDR3 spans 12 residues. Trimming left V 0 bases short and J 6 bases short, with 7 bases between. The CDR3 DNA reads as TGTGCCAGCAGCTTGGATAGGGGCGAGCAGTACTTC. This codes for CASSLDRGEQYF. Looking up the rest from reference TRBV5-6 and TRBJ2-7 gives the full variable domain: DAGVTQSPTHLIKTRGQQVTLRCSPKSGHDTVSWYQQALGQGPQFIFQYYEEEERQRGNFPDRFSGHQFPNYSSELNVNALLLGDSALYLCASSLDRGEQYFGPGTRLTVT.